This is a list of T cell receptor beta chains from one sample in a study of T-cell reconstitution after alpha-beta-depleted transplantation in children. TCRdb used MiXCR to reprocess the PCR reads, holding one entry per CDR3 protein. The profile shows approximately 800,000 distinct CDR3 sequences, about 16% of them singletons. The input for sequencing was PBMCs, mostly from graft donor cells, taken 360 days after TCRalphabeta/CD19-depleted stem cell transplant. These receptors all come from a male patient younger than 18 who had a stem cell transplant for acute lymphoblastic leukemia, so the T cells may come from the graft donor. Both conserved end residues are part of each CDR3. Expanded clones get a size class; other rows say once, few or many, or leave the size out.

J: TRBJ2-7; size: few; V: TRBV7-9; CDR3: CASSSDSGLFHEQYF
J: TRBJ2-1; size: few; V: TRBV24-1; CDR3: CATRGSGTQFF
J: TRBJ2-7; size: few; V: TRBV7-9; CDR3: CASSPRGAYEQYF
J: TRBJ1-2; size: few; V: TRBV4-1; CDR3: CASSQDRRGYTF
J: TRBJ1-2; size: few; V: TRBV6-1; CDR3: CASSEDRYYGYTF
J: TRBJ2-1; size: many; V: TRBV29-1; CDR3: CSVADNEQFF
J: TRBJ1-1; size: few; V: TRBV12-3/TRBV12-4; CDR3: CASSLRIGAFF
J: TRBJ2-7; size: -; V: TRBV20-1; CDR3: CSARDGDFYEQYF
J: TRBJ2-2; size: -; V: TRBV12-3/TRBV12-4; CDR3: CASSRLIGELFF
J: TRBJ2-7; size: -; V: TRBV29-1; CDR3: CSVEGALEQYF
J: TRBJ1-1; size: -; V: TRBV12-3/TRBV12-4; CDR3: CASTAGVLNTEAFF
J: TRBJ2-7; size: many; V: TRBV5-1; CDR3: CASSLSVAGVPEQYF
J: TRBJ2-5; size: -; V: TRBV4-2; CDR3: CASSRAAHREDQYF
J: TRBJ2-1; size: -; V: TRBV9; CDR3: CASSVDGNPTYNEQFF
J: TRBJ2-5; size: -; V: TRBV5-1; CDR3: CASSFDGRPPVQYF
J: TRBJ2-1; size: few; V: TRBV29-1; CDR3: CSVEDLERGQARTYNEQFF
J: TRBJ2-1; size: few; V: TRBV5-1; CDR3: CASSLDGGAGNEQFF
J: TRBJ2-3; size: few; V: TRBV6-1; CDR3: CASSEGSSTDTQYF
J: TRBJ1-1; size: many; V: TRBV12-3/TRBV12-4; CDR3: CASSLNREAFF
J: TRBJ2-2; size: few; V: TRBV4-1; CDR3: CASSLFTRGSGELFF
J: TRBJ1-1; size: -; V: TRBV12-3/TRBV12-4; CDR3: CASSPGQFTAFF
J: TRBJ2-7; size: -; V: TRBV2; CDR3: CASSPGTVISYEQYF
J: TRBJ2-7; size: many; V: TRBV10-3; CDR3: CAISTGQGTHEQYF
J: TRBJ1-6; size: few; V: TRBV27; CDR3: CASSFLRDKPSPLHF
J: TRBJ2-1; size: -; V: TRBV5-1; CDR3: CASAQGYNEQFF
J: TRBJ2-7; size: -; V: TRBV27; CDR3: CASSFADRVPYEQYF
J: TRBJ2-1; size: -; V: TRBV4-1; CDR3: CASANWDSYNEQFF
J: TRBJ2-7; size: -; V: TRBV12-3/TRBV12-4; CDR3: CASSLQRAGGSYEQYF
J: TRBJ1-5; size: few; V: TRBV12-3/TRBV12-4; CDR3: CASSFRQGTQPQHF
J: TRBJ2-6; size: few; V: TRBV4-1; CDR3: CASSWAKAGASSGANVLTF
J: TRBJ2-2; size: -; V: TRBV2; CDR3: CASIEGWERERVGELFF
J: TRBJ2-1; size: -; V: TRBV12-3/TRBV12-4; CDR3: CASTDWDGSYNEQFF
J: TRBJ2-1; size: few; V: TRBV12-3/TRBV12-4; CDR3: CASSFYLEPYNEQFF
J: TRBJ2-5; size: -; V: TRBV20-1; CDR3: CSARDLASGRAHETQYF
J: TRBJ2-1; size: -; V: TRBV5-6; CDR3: CASSLKTGALSNEQFF
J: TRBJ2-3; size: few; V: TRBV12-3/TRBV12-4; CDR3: CASSLGLAGDSDTQYF
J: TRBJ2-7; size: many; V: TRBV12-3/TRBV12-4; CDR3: CASRPTGGGEQYF
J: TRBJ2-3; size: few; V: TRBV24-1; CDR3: CATKGQYSTDTQYF
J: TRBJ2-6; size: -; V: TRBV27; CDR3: CASSSLGSSGANVLTF
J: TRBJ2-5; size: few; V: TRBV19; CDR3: CASTTGQRETQYF
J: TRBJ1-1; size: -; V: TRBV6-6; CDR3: CASRGQKAFF
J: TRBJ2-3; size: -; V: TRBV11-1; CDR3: CASSYLRRARDTQYF
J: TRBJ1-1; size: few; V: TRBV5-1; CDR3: CASSLAMGHEEAFF
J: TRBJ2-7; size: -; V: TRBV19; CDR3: CASSITRTSGYEQYF
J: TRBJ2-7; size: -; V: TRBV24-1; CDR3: CATSDPGTGTYEQYF
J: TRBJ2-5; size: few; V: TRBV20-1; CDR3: CSAGTKRGGLITQYF
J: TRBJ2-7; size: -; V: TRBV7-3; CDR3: CASSLVPPGGYEQYF
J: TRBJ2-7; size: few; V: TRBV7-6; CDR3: CASSLVPRSPGLKYEQYF
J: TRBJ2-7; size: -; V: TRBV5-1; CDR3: CASSPPGAYSYEQYF
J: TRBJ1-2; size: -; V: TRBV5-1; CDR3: CASSPRALSGNYGYTF
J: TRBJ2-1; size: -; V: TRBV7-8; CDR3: CASSLARVVARNEQFF
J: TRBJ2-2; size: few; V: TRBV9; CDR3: CASSVVSGTGELFF